This entry concerns a single T cell receptor (beta chain). Genomic DNA (from each subset) was split evenly across several immunoSEQ plates. TCRdb's table, derived via immunoSEQ multiplex PCR, lists solely in-frame clones and lacks some. The repertoire holds about 2.5 million clones, with around 90% as singletons. This sample stems from a study of shared clonotypes between healthy human individuals. Study-wide background: Donor composition was a couple of women and a few men, aged 18 to 49.

The V gene's germline CDR1 is SGHVS and CDR2 FQNEAQ. The CDR3 spans 12 residues. Trimming removed 5 bases at V and 8 bases at J, with 10 bases between. The source is a man between 18 and 29 years old in good health. Some clones in this sample may be carry-over from other donors' samples. Sequences were obtained from naive CD4+ T cells from PBMCs. Indicated subset: CD45RA+ positively selected. V gene TRBV7-8 combines with J gene TRBJ1-3; D call uncertain. The CDR3 reads CASSPGGDTIYF. For the CDR3, the DNA is TGTGCCAGCAGCCCGGGCGGGGACACCATATATTTT.